The TCR beta chain described here comes from a study of T cell responses to AZD1222 COVID-19 vaccine listed by TCRdb under 2021. Study-wide context: Because spike-specific TCR depth and breadth did not differ between the two schedules, AZD1222 recipients who got a second dose at roughly 4 weeks were pooled with those who got a second dose at roughly 12 weeks. A total of just over 230 trial participants underwent TCR sequencing, of whom about 200 received two doses of AZD1222 and some 25 received two doses of the MenACWY control vaccine. Trial participants were enrolled by age into 18-55, 56-69 and 70-plus year subgroups, with approximately 160, 26 and 62 TCR-sequenced participants respectively. Here is what the overall study found, with its caveats: Because no day 14 peak-response samples were available, repertoires were characterized only after the peak T cell response. Participants were mostly white British, with more females than males. The authors suggested clonal diversity may have been underestimated. CD4 TCRs associated with the vaccine covered the entire spike protein, and the dominant responses were in regions 160-218 and 743-854. After two AZD1222 doses, spike-specific TCR breadth and depth were significantly higher than at day 0 and than in MenACWY recipients. Reportedly, almost half of the unique spike-specific TCRs recognized epitopes lying outside the regions that are mutated in the B.1.351 and B.1.1.7 variants. In the small 56-69-year group, the increase in depth fell short of significance, most likely because of low power. Conclusions about previously exposed vaccinees are limited because only a handful of AZD1222 recipients were SARS-CoV-2 seropositive at baseline.

V and J are truncated by 3 bases and 5 bases respectively, leaving an intervening sequence of 7 bases. The germline V gene gives CDR1 as KGHSH and CDR2 as LQKENI. The CDR3 goes from the cysteine to the phenylalanine over 12 residues. Of all the DNA, just the CDR3 is kept, 36 bases in frame from base 1. The time point label here, explained by the study, means: baseline before first vaccination. Samples from vaccinated people were obtained from the UK trials COV001 and COV002, which included a single-blind randomized controlled phase 2/3 trial of AZD1222 (ChAdOx1 nCoV-19) in healthy adults. Trial participant PBMC samples were collected at day 0 and day 28 after the second dose for TCRbeta chain sequencing. The CDR3 regions of human TCRbeta chains were analyzed by immunosequencing. The paper's processing steps were these. TCRs in the repertoires were compared against a reference library of SARS-CoV-2-specific TCRs that had been generated with the MIRA antigen-specificity platform. Breadth was defined as the fraction of unique TCRs that were SARS-CoV-2-associated. Depth was defined as the fraction of total T cells that were SARS-CoV-2-associated. Using the MIRA data, each spike-specific TCR was assigned both to the spike region to which the TCR was reactive and to a CD4 or CD8 class. Log10-transformed breadth and depth values were compared by one-way ANOVA with Sidak's multiple comparisons tests. Entries here come from immuneACCESS through TCRdb and include only in-frame sequences with V and J called. Some clones fail to appear in such tables; in the studies checked, an unresolved V gene covers under half of the shortfall, and the cause of the remainder is unknown. V, J and clone size are taken as reported in that table, and D and trimming were inferred from the DNA itself. A total of about 120,000 clones appear in this sample, less than 90% of them only once. In total, the top ten clones hold 2.4% of the sample.

As concerns this clone: Its binding antigen is unknown. No quality values exist for individual bases; no much larger clone is one base distant.

Recombination connected TRBV18 to TRBJ2-5, with no reliable assignment of the D segment. The TCR was taken from an adult in good health. Sequenced material: peripheral blood, taken on day 0 of AZD1222 vaccination. The CDR3 sequence is CASSPLGETQYF. The DNA is as follows: TGTGCCAGCTCACCCCTGGGTGAGACCCAGTACTTC. The full variable domain, completed from the reference TRBV18 and TRBJ2-5 proteins outside the CDR3, reads NAGVMQNPRHLVRRRGQEARLRCSPMKGHSHVYWYRQLPEEGLKFMVYLQKENIIDESGMPKERFSAEFPKEGPSILRIQQVVRGDSAAYFCASSPLGETQYFGPGTRLLVL.